These T cell receptor beta chains were read from a single sample in a study of CD8 T cells in Susac syndrome. Each CDR3 protein gets one entry after TCRdb re-called the immunoSEQ multiplex PCR reads with MiXCR. The sample holds just over 150,000 distinct CDR3 sequences, roughly 94% seen once. Material: CD8+ T cells from PBMCs. All receptors derive from a human donor with multiple sclerosis. CDR3s include the opening cysteine and the closing phenylalanine or tryptophan. The order of the fields is D gene, V gene, clone size, J gene, CDR3 DNA, CDR3 protein. A D gene is named only where the DNA matches it firmly. Rows may omit the clone size; those that give it use once, few, many or a size class.

D: -; V: TRBV4-3; size: -; J: TRBJ2-1; DNA: TGCGCCAGCAGCCCATTAGAGGGGATTGAGCAGTTCTTC; CDR3: CASSPLEGIEQFF
D: -; V: TRBV11-1; size: -; J: TRBJ1-1; DNA: TGTGCCATAACGACTGAGAACACTGAAGCTTTCTTT; CDR3: CAITTENTEAFF
D: -; V: TRBV11-2; size: once; J: TRBJ1-2; DNA: TGTGCCAGCAGCTTAGTCAGGGTGGATGGCTACACCTTC; CDR3: CASSLVRVDGYTF
D: -; V: TRBV6-2/TRBV6-3; size: -; J: TRBJ2-7; DNA: TGTGCCAGCAGTTACTCCTCCGGAGCCGAGCAGTACTTC; CDR3: CASSYSSGAEQYF
D: -; V: TRBV11-1; size: -; J: TRBJ1-6; DNA: TGTGCCAGCAGCTTATTTAAGGACCCTCGAAGTTCACCCCTCCACTTT; CDR3: CASSLFKDPRSSPLHF
D: TRBD2; V: TRBV6-1; size: -; J: TRBJ2-1; DNA: TGTGCCAGCAGGCCTCTCTTTAGCGGGGGGGCCTCCTACAATGAGCAGTTCTTC; CDR3: CASRPLFSGGASYNEQFF
D: -; V: TRBV15; size: -; J: TRBJ1-6; DNA: TGTGCCACCAGCAGAGTCCCCCTCTTCGGGACTGGGGCTTCACCCCTCCACTTT; CDR3: CATSRVPLFGTGASPLHF
D: TRBD2; V: TRBV6-2/TRBV6-3; size: -; J: TRBJ2-7; DNA: TGTGCCAGCAGTCCAACAGGACTAGCCGCCTACGAGCAGTACTTC; CDR3: CASSPTGLAAYEQYF
D: -; V: TRBV3-1; size: -; J: TRBJ2-3; DNA: TGTGCCAGCAGCCAAGACCTGGGATCCTACACAGATACGCAGTATTTT; CDR3: CASSQDLGSYTDTQYF
D: TRBD2; V: TRBV28; size: -; J: TRBJ2-5; DNA: TGTGCCAGCAGTTTCGGGGGACTATATGAGACCCAGTACTTC; CDR3: CASSFGGLYETQYF
D: -; V: TRBV20-1; size: -; J: TRBJ1-1; DNA: TGCAGTGCTAGAGATCAGGGAGGAGTGGTAAACACTGAAGCTTTCTTT; CDR3: CSARDQGGVVNTEAFF
D: TRBD2; V: TRBV4-3; size: -; J: TRBJ2-7; DNA: TGCGCCAGCAGCCAAGAGGTAGTAGCGGGGGTCTCCTACGAGCAGTACTTC; CDR3: CASSQEVVAGVSYEQYF
D: -; V: TRBV30; size: once; J: TRBJ2-2; DNA: TGTGCCTGGTCCCCGAACACCGGGGAGCTGTTTTTT; CDR3: CAWSPNTGELFF
D: TRBD1; V: TRBV28; size: -; J: TRBJ2-7; DNA: TGTGCCAGCAGTTTGGGGACAGGGGTCCTCTACGAGCAGTACTTC; CDR3: CASSLGTGVLYEQYF
D: -; V: TRBV27; size: -; J: TRBJ2-7; DNA: TGTGCCAGCAGTTATGGGTTGGAGCAGTACTTC; CDR3: CASSYGLEQYF
D: TRBD1; V: TRBV2; size: -; J: TRBJ2-7; DNA: TGTGCCAGCACCCGGGACAGGATGAACGAGCAGTACTTC; CDR3: CASTRDRMNEQYF
D: -; V: TRBV7-3; size: -; J: TRBJ1-6; DNA: TGTGCCAGCAGCGCCAGGCGGGATTCACCCCTCCACTTT; CDR3: CASSARRDSPLHF
D: -; V: TRBV5-6; size: -; J: TRBJ2-5; DNA: TGTGCCAGCAGATCAGGGCTTCGCCAACCCGATGAGGCCCAGTACTTC; CDR3: CASRSGLRQPDEAQYF
D: -; V: TRBV27; size: -; J: TRBJ2-1; DNA: TGTGCCAGCAGTTTAAAGGCGACAGGGAGGTCGAATGAGCAGTTCTTC; CDR3: CASSLKATGRSNEQFF
D: TRBD1; V: TRBV9; size: -; J: TRBJ2-1; DNA: TGTGCCAGCAGCAACAACAGGGGGACTGAGCAGTTCTTC; CDR3: CASSNNRGTEQFF
D: TRBD1; V: TRBV7-9; size: -; J: TRBJ2-7; DNA: TGTGCCAGCAGCTTACCGACAGGGCGATACGAGCAGTACTTC; CDR3: CASSLPTGRYEQYF
D: TRBD1; V: TRBV13; size: -; J: TRBJ2-1; DNA: TGTGCCAGCAGCTTAGAAGGGACAGGGCGGGATGAGCAGTTCTTC; CDR3: CASSLEGTGRDEQFF
D: -; V: TRBV6-2/TRBV6-3; size: -; J: TRBJ2-1; DNA: TGTGCCAGCAGCTTCTCGGGGGTTGAGCAGTTCTTC; CDR3: CASSFSGVEQFF
D: -; V: TRBV29-1; size: once; J: TRBJ2-4; DNA: TGCAGCGTTGAAGTTCCGGACAGCGAAAACATTCAGTACTTC; CDR3: CSVEVPDSENIQYF
D: -; V: TRBV5-8; size: -; J: TRBJ2-7; DNA: TGTGCCAGCGCCGCCGGCTGGAGCGAGCAGTACTTC; CDR3: CASAAGWSEQYF
D: -; V: TRBV6-2/TRBV6-3; size: -; J: TRBJ2-2; DNA: TGTGCCAGCACCTCACTCGACTCAGCCTTGGGGACCGGGGAGCTGTTTTTT; CDR3: CASTSLDSALGTGELFF
D: -; V: TRBV9; size: -; J: TRBJ1-2; DNA: TGTGCCAGCAGCGAACGACAGTATGGCTACACCTTC; CDR3: CASSERQYGYTF
D: -; V: TRBV7-9; size: -; J: TRBJ2-7; DNA: TGTGCCAGCAGCTCGATCGGGACTCCCTACGAGCAGTACTTC; CDR3: CASSSIGTPYEQYF
D: TRBD1; V: TRBV10-3; size: -; J: TRBJ1-2; DNA: TGTGCCATCAGTGACGACAGGGATGGCTACACCTTC; CDR3: CAISDDRDGYTF
D: -; V: TRBV28; size: -; J: TRBJ2-1; DNA: TGTGCCAGCAGTTTATTCCCCAGCCCAAACAATGAGCAGTTCTTC; CDR3: CASSLFPSPNNEQFF
D: -; V: TRBV9; size: -; J: TRBJ2-7; DNA: TGTGCCAGCAGCGTCCGGGACCCAGAGAGCAGCGAGCAGTACTTC; CDR3: CASSVRDPESSEQYF
D: -; V: TRBV28; size: once; J: TRBJ1-2; DNA: TGTGCCAGCATAAACCGTCGGGGGTCGTCTCCTAACTATGGCTACACCTTC; CDR3: CASINRRGSSPNYGYTF
D: -; V: TRBV29-1; size: -; J: TRBJ2-7; DNA: TGCAGCGCGCAGGGTACCTACGAGCAGTACTTC; CDR3: CSAQGTYEQYF
D: -; V: TRBV25-1; size: -; J: TRBJ2-7; DNA: TGTGCCAGCAGTGAATTCGGCACAGGGAGCTCCTACGAGCAGTACTTC; CDR3: CASSEFGTGSSYEQYF
D: -; V: TRBV6-5; size: -; J: TRBJ2-5; DNA: TGTGCCAGCAGTTCCCCAGACTTCCAAGAGACCCAGTACTTC; CDR3: CASSSPDFQETQYF
D: -; V: TRBV3-1; size: -; J: TRBJ2-1; DNA: TGTGCCAGCAGCCAAGATTTCGGGAATGAGCAGTTCTTC; CDR3: CASSQDFGNEQFF
D: -; V: TRBV27; size: -; J: TRBJ2-1; DNA: TGTGCCAGCAGTCCGGGGGCCCGTCCCTACAATGAGCAGTTCTTC; CDR3: CASSPGARPYNEQFF
D: -; V: TRBV7-9; size: -; J: TRBJ1-6; DNA: TGTGCCAGCAGCCCTCCGGGGAATTCACCCCTCCACTTT; CDR3: CASSPPGNSPLHF
D: -; V: TRBV20-1; size: -; J: TRBJ1-6; DNA: TGCAGTGCTAGAGAGCGTACAGGACTTAATTCACCCCTCCACTTT; CDR3: CSARERTGLNSPLHF
D: -; V: TRBV30; size: once; J: TRBJ1-1; DNA: TGTGCCTGGAGGGCATGGGCCGAAGCTTTCTTT; CDR3: CAWRAWAEAFF
D: -; V: TRBV2; size: -; J: TRBJ2-1; DNA: TGTGCCAGCAGTGAAAATGAGCAGTTCTTC; CDR3: CASSENEQFF
D: TRBD1; V: TRBV5-1; size: -; J: TRBJ2-7; DNA: TGCGCCAGCAGCTGGAGACAGGGACCCCGGGGCGACGACGAGCAGTACTTC; CDR3: CASSWRQGPRGDDEQYF
D: -; V: TRBV4-1; size: -; J: TRBJ2-3; DNA: TGCGCCAGCAGCTACTTAGCGGACGGGACAGATACGCAGTATTTT; CDR3: CASSYLADGTDTQYF
D: -; V: TRBV7-8; size: once; J: TRBJ2-5; DNA: TGTGCCAGCAGTCGCGGAGGGGAAGGCGAGACCCAGTACTTC; CDR3: CASSRGGEGETQYF
D: -; V: TRBV12-3/TRBV12-4; size: -; J: TRBJ2-1; DNA: TGTGCCAGCAGTTTAGTTCTTTACAATGAGCAGTTCTTC; CDR3: CASSLVLYNEQFF
D: -; V: TRBV7-9; size: -; J: TRBJ1-2; DNA: TGTGCCAGCAGCTCGCCGGGATTGGGGGGCTACACCTTC; CDR3: CASSSPGLGGYTF
D: -; V: TRBV9; size: -; J: TRBJ2-6; DNA: TGTGCCAGCAGCGTACAGGGGGGGAACGTCCTGACTTTC; CDR3: CASSVQGGNVLTF
D: -; V: TRBV15; size: -; J: TRBJ1-1; DNA: TGTGCCACCAGCACCGGTAAAGGGAAGAACACTGAAGCTTTCTTT; CDR3: CATSTGKGKNTEAFF
D: -; V: TRBV24-1; size: -; J: TRBJ2-7; DNA: TGTGCCACCGTCTTCTTCGCCAGGGGAATAGACGAGCAGTACTTC; CDR3: CATVFFARGIDEQYF
D: -; V: TRBV25-1; size: -; J: TRBJ1-2; DNA: TGTGCCAGCAGTGAATTGCTCGGCGGCTACACCTTC; CDR3: CASSELLGGYTF
D: TRBD2; V: TRBV4-2; size: few; J: TRBJ2-3; DNA: TGTGCCAGCAGCCAGGCTTTAGCGGGGGGCGCAGATACGCAGTATTTT; CDR3: CASSQALAGGADTQYF
D: -; V: TRBV30; size: -; J: TRBJ1-5; DNA: TGTGCCTGGAGTGTGGAGGGAGGAGAGCCCCAGCATTTT; CDR3: CAWSVEGGEPQHF
D: -; V: TRBV27; size: -; J: TRBJ2-5; DNA: TGTGCCAGCGGGTTGAAAGAGACCCAGTACTTC; CDR3: CASGLKETQYF